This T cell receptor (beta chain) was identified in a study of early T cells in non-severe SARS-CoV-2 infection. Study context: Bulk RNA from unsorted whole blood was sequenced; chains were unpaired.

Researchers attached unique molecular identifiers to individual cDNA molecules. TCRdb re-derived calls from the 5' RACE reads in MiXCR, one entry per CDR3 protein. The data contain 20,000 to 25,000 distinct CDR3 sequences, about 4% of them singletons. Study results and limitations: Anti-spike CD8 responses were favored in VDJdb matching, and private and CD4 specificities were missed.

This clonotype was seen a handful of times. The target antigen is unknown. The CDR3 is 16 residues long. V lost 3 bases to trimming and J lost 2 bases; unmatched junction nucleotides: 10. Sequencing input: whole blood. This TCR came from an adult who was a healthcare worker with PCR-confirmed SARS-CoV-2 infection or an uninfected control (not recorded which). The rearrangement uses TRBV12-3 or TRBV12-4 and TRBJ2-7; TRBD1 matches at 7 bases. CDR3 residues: CASSFGDQGDPYEQYF. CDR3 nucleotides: TGTGCCAGCAGTTTTGGGGATCAGGGGGACCCCTACGAGCAGTACTTC.